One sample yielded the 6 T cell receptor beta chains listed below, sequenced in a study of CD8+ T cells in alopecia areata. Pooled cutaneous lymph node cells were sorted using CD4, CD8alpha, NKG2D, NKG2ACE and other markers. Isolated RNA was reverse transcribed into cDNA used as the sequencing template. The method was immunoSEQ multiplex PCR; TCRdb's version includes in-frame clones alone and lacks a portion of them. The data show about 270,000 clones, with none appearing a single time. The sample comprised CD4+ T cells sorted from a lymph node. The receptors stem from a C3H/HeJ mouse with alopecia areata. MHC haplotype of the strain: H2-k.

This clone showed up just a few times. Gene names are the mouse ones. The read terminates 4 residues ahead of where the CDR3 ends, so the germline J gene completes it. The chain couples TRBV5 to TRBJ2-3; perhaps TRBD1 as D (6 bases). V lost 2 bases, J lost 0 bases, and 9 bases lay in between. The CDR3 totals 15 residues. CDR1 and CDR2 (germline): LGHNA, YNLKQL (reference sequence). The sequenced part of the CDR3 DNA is TGTGCCAGCAGCCAAAGGACAGTTAGTGCAGAA. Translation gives CASSQRTVSAE. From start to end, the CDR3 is CASSQRTVSAETLYF.

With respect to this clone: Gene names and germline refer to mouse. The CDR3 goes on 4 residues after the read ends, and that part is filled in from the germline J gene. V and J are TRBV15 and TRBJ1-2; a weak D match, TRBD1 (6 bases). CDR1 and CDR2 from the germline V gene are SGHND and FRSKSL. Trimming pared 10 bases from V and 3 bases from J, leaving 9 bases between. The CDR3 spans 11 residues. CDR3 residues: CAKQGDSDYTF. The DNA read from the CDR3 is TGTGCCAAACAGGGAGACTCC.

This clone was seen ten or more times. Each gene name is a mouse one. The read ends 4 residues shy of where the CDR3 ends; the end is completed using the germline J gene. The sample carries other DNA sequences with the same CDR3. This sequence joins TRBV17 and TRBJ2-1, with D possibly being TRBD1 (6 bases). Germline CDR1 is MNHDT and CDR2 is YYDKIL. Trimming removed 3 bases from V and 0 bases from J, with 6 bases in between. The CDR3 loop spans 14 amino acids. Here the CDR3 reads CASSSRGNYAEQFF. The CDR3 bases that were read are TGTGCTAGCAGTAGCAGGGGTAACTATGCT.

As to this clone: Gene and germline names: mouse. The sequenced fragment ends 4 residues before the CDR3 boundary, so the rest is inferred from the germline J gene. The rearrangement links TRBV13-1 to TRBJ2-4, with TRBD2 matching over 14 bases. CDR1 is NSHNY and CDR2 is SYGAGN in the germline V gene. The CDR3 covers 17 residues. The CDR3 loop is CASSDVGLGGRRNTLYF. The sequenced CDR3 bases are TGTGCCAGCAGTGATGTGGGACTGGGGGGGCGCCGAAAC.

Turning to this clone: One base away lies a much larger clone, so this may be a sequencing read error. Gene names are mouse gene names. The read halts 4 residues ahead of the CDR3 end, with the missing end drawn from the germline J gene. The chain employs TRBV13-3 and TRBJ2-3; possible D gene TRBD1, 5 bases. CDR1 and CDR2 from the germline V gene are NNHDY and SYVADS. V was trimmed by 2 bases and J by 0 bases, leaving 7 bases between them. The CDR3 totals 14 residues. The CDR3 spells CASSEDSSAETLYF. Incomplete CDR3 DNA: TGTGCCAGCAGTGAAGACAGTAGTGCAGAA.

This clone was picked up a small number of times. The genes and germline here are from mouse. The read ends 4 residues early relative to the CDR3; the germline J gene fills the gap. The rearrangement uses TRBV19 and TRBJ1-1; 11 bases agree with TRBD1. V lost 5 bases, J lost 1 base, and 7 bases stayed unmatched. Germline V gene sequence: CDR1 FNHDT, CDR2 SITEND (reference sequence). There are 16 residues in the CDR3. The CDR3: CASSSGQGARNTEVFF. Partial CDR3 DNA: TGTGCCAGCAGCTCAGGACAGGGGGCGCGGAACACA.